A single TCR beta chain is shown here with its context. What it binds is unknown. This sample was included in a study of blood T cells in healthy people across ages. Broader study findings: A roughly linear fall in TCR beta diversity per million T cells was seen with increasing age.

Primed by a sample-barcoded 5' primer and a J-beta primer mix, a second PCR proceeded for 7 to 11 cycles. Every molecule of cDNA carried a tag from a template-switch adaptor with 12 random nucleotides. TCRdb analysed the 5' RACE reads with MiXCR anew, one entry per CDR3 protein. The sample shows fewer than 2 million distinct CDR3 sequences, about two fifths of them seen only once. V was clipped by 6 bases and J by 5 bases, with 14 bases between them. The germline V gene has CDR1 SGHAT and CDR2 FQNNGV. The CDR3 contains 14 residues. This receptor was taken from a human donor in good health. The sample taken for sequencing was blood. The V call is TRBV11-2, the J call TRBJ2-1; tentatively, D is TRBD1 (6 bases). CDR3 nucleotide sequence: TGTGCCAGCAGATCCATGGGGGCGAACAATGAGCAGTTCTTC. Translation gives CASRSMGANNEQFF.